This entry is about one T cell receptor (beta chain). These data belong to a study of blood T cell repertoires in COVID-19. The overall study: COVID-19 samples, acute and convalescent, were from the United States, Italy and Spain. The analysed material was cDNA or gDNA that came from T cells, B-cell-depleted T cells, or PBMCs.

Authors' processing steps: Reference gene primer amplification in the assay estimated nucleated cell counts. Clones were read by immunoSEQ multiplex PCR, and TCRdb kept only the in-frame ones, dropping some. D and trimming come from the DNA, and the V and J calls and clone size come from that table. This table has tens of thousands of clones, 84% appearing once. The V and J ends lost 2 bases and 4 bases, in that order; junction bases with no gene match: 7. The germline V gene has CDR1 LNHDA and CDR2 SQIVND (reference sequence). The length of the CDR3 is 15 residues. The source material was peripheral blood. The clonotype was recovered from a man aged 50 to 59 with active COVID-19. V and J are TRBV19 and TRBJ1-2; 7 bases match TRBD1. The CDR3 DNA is TGTGCCAGTAGTATAACCCCGACAGGGTTCTATGGCTACACCTTC. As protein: CASSITPTGFYGYTF.